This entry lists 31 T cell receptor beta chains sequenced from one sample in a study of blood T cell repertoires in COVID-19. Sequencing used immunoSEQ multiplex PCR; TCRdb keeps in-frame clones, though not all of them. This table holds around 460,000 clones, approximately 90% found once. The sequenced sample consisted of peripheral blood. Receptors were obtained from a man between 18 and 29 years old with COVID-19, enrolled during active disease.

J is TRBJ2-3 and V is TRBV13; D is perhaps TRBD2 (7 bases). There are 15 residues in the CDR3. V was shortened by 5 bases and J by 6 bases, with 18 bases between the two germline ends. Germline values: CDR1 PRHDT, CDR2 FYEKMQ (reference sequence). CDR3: CASSPSGGGGDTQYF. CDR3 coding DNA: TGTGCCAGCAGCCCGTCTGGCGGGGGCGGGGATACGCAGTATTTT. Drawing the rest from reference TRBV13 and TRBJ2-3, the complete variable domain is AAGVIQSPRHLIKEKRETATLKCYPIPRHDTVYWYQQGPGQDPQFLISFYEKMQSDKGSIPDRFSAQQFSDYHSELNMSSLELGDSALYFCASSPSGGGGDTQYFGPGTRLTVL.

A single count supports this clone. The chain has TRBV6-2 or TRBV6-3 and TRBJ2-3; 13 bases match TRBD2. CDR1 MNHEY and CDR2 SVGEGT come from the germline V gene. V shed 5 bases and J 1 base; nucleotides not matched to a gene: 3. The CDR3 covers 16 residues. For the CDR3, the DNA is TGTGCCAGCAGTCGGACTAGCGGGGGTGGCACAGATACGCAGTATTTT. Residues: CASSRTSGGGTDTQYF.

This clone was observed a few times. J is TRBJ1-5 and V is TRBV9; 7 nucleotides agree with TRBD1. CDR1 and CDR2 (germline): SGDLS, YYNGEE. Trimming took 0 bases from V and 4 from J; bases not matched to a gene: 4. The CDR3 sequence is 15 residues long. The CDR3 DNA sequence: TGTGCCAGCAGCGTAGGGACAGGCCCTAATCAGCCCCAGCATTTT. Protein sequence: CASSVGTGPNQPQHF. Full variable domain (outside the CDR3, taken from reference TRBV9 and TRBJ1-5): DSGVTQTPKHLITATGQRVTLRCSPRSGDLSVYWYQQSLDQGLQFLIQYYNGEERAKGNILERFSAQQFPDLHSELNLSSLELGDSALYFCASSVGTGPNQPQHFGDGTRLSIL.

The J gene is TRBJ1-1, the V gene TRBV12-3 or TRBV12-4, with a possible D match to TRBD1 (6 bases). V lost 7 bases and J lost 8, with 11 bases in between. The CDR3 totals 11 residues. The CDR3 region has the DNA TGTGCCAGCACGACAGGTTCAGAAGCTTTCTTT. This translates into CASTTGSEAFF.

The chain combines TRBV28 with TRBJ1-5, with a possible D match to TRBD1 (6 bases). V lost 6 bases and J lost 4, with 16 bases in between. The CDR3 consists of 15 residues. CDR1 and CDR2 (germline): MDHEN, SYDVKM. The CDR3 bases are TGTGCCAGCAGGGGACAACAGGTGGGAAATCAGCCCCAGCATTTT. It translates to CASRGQQVGNQPQHF.

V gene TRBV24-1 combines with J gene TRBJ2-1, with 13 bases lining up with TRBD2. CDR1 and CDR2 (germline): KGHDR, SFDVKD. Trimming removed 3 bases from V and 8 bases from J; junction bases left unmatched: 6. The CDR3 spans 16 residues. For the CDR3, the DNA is TGTGCCACCAGTGATCCGGGGACTAGCGGGATCTATGAGCAGTTCTTC. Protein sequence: CATSDPGTSGIYEQFF.

This CDR3 reads CVAPGELGTGELFF. DNA of the CDR3: TGTGTAGCGCCCGGCGAACTAGGGACCGGGGAGCTGTTTTTT. This sequence joins TRBV7-9 and TRBJ2-2, with D maybe TRBD2 (5 bases). The CDR3 loop spans 14 amino acids. Germline-derived CDR1 and CDR2 are SEHNR and FQNEAQ (reference sequence).

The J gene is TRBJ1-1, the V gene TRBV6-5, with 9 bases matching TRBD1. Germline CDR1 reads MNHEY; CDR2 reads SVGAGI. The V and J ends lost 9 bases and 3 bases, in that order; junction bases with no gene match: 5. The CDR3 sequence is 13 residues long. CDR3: CASNRGQDTEAFF. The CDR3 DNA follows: TGTGCCAGTAACAGGGGGCAGGACACTGAAGCTTTCTTT.

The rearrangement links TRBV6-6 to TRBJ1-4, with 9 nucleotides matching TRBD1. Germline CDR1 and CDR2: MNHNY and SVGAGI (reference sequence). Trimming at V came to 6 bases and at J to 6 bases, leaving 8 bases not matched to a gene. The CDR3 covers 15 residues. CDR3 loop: CASSYRGQGDEKLFF. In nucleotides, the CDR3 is TGTGCCAGCAGCTATCGGGGACAGGGAGATGAAAAACTGTTTTTT.

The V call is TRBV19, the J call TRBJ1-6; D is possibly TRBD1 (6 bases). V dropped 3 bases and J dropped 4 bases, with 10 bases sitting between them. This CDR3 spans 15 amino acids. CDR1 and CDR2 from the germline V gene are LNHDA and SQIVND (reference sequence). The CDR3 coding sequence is TGTGCCAGTAGTATCGCCAGGGGTTATAATTCACCCCTCCACTTT. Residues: CASSIARGYNSPLHF.

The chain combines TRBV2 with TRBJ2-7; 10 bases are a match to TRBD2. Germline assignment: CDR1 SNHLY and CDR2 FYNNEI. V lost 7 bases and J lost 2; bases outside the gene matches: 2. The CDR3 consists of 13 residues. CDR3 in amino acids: CASNSGRAYEQYF. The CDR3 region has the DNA TGTGCCAGCAACAGCGGGAGGGCCTACGAGCAGTACTTC.

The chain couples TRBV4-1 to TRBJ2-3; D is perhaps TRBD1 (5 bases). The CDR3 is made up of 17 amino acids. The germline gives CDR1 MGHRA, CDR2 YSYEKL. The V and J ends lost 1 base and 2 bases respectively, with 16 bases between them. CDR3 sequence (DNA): TGCGCCAGCAGCCAAGGTTATGAGACAGACGACACAGATACGCAGTATTTT. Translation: CASSQGYETDDTDTQYF.

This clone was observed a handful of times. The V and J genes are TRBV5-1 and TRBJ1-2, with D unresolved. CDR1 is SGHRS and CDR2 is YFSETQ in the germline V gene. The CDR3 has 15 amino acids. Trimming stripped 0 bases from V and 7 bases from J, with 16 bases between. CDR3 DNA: TGCGCCAGCAGCTTGGGGTCAGCCACCGGGAGTGGCTACACCTTC. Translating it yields CASSLGSATGSGYTF. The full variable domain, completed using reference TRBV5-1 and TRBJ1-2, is KAGVTQTPRYLIKTRGQQVTLSCSPISGHRSVSWYQQTPGQGLQFLFEYFSETQRNKGNFPGRFSGRQFSNSRSEMNVSTLELGDSALYLCASSLGSATGSGYTFGSGTRLTVV.

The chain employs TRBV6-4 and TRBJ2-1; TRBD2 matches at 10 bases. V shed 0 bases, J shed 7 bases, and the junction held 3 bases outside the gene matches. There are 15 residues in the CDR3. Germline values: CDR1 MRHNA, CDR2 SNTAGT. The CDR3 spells CASSDSLAGVNEQFF. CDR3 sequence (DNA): TGTGCCAGCAGTGACTCCCTAGCGGGAGTGAATGAGCAGTTCTTC.

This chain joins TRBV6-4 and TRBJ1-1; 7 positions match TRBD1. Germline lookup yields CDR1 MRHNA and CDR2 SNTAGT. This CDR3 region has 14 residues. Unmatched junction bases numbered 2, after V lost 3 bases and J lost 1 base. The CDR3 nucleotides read TGTGCCAGCAGTGAGGGGACAGCGAACACTGAAGCTTTCTTT. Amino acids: CASSEGTANTEAFF.

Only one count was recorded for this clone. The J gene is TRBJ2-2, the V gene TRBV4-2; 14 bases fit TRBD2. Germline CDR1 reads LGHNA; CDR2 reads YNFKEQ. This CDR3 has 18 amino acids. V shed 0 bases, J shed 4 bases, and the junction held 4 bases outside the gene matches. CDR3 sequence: CASSQDQGLAGATGELFF. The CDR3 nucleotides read TGTGCCAGCAGCCAAGATCAGGGACTAGCGGGAGCCACCGGGGAGCTGTTTTTT.

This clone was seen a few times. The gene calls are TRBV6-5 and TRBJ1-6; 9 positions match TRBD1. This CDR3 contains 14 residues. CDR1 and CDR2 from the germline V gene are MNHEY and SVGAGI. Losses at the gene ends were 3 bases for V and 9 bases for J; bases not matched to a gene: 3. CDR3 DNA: TGTGCCAGCAGTTATTACAGGGGGCTTTCACCCCTCCACTTT. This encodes CASSYYRGLSPLHF.

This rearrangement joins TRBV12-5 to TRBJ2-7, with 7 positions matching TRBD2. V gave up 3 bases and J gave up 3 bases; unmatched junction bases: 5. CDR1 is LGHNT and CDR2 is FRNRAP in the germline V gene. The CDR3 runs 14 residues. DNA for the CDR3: TGTGCTAGTGGTTTAGCTAGCGGATTCTACGAGCAGTACTTC. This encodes CASGLASGFYEQYF. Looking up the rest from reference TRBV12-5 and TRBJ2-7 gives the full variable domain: DARVTQTPRHKVTEMGQEVTMRCQPILGHNTVFWYRQTMMQGLELLAYFRNRAPLDDSGMPKDRFSAEMPDATLATLKIQPSEPRDSAVYFCASGLASGFYEQYFGPGTRLTVT.

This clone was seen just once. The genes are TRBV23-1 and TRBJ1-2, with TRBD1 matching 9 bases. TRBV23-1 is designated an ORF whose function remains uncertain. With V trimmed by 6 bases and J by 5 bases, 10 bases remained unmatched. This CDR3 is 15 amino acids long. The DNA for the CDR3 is TGCGCCAGCAGCAGTATCAGGACAGGGGATTATGGCTACACCTTC. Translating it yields CASSSIRTGDYGYTF.

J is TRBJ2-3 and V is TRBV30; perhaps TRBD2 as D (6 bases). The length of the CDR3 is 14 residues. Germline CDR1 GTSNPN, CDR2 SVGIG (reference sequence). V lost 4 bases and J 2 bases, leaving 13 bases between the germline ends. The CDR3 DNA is TGTGCCTGGAAGACGGCGGGGATCACAGATACGCAGTATTTT. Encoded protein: CAWKTAGITDTQYF.

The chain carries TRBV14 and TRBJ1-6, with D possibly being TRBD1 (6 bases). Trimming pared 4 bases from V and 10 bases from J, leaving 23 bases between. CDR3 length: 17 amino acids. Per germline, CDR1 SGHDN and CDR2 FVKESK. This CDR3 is CASSPGQPIPRGSPLHF. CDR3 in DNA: TGTGCCAGCAGCCCCGGACAGCCTATCCCTCGCGGGTCACCCCTCCACTTT. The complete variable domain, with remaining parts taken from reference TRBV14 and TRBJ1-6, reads EAGVTQFPSHSVIEKGQTVTLRCDPISGHDNLYWYRRVMGKEIKFLLHFVKESKQDESGMPNNRFLAERTGGTYSTLKVQPAELEDSGVYFCASSPGQPIPRGSPLHFGNGTRLTVT.

The CDR3 DNA reads TGTGCCAGCAGTGGGGACAGGGGCGTAGGTGGCAATCAGCCCCAGCATTTT. It yields the protein CASSGDRGVGGNQPQHF. This chain uses TRBV6-1 with TRBJ1-5; the match to TRBD1 covers 10 bases. V shed 4 bases, J shed 2 bases, and the junction held 8 bases outside the gene matches. Germline V gives CDR1 MNHNS, CDR2 SASEGT. CDR3 length: 17 amino acids.

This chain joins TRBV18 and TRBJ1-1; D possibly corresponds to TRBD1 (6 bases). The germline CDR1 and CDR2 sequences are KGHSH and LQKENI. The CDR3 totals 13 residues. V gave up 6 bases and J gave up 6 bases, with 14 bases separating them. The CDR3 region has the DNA TGTGCCAGCTCTCCGGGCAGGGGACCTGAAGCTTTCTTT. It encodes CASSPGRGPEAFF.

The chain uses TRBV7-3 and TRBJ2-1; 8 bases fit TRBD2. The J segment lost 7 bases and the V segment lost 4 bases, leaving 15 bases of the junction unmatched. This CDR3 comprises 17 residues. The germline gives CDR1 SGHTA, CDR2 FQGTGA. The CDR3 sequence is CASSWTGPAGGGNEQFF. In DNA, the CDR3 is TGTGCCAGCAGCTGGACGGGGCCGGCGGGAGGAGGTAATGAGCAGTTCTTC.

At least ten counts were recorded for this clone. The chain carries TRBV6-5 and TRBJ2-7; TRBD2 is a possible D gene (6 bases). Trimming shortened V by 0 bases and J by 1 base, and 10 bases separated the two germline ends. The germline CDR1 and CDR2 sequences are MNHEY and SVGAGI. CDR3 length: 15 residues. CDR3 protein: CASSYSSGRSYEQYF. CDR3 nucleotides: TGTGCCAGCAGTTACTCGAGTGGGAGGTCCTACGAGCAGTACTTC.

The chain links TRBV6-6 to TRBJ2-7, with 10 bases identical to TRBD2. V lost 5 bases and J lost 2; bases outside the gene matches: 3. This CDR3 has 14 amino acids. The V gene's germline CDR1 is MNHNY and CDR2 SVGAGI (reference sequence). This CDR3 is CASSLSGGAYEQYF. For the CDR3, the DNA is TGTGCCAGCAGTCTCAGCGGGGGGGCCTACGAGCAGTACTTC.

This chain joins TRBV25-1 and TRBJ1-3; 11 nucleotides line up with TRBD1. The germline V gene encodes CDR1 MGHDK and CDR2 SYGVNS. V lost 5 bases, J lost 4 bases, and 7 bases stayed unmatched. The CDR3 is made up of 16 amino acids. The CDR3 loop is CASSPRTGGLGNTIYF. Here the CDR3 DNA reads TGTGCCAGCAGTCCTCGGACAGGGGGCTTAGGAAACACCATATATTTT.

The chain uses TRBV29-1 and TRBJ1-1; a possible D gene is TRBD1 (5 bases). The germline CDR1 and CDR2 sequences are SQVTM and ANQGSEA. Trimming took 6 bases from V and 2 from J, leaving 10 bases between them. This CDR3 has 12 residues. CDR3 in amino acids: CSVQGFNTEAFF. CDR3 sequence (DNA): TGCAGCGTGCAGGGTTTCAACACTGAAGCTTTCTTT.

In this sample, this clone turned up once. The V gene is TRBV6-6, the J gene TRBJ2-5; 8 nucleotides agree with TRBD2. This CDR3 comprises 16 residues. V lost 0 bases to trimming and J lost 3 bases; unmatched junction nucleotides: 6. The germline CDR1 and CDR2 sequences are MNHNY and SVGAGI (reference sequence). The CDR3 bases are TGTGCCAGCAGTTACTCGAGGCTTAGCGGGGAAGAGACCCAGTACTTC. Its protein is CASSYSRLSGEETQYF.

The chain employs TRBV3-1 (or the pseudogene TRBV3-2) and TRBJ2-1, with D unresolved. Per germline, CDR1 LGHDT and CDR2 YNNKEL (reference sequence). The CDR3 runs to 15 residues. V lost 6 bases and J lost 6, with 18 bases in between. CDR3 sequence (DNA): TGTGCCAGCAGTCAATCTGGTTCATACTTCAATGAGCAGTTCTTC. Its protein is CASSQSGSYFNEQFF.

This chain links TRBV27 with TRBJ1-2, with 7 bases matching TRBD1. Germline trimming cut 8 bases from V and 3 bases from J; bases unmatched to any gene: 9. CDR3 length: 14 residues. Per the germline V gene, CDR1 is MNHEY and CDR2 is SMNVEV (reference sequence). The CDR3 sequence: CASGSKGAHYGYTF. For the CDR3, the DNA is TGTGCCAGCGGCTCTAAGGGGGCCCACTATGGCTACACCTTC.